One and the same sample provided the 2 T cell receptor beta chains below, sequenced in a study of metastatic and nonmetastatic thyroid tumors. With MiXCR, TCRdb called clones anew from the PCR reads. The table shows tens of thousands of clones, with roughly 13% occurring only once. No patient had received any treatment before thyroid surgery. The sample consisted of blood. The receptors originated from a female donor with papillary thyroid cancer or a benign thyroid nodule (not recorded which). Some clones in this sample may be carry-over from other donors' samples.

The rearrangement joins TRBV24-1 to TRBJ2-7; 7 nucleotides match TRBD1. There are 14 residues in the CDR3. CDR1 KGHDR and CDR2 SFDVKD come from the germline V gene. J gave up 3 bases and V 3 bases, and 4 bases lay outside the gene matches. The CDR3 DNA follows: TGTGCCACCAGTGATAACAGGGGCTACTACGAGCAGTACTTC. This codes for CATSDNRGYYEQYF.

This clone has at least ten counts. The CDR3 DNA sequence: TGTGCCAGCAGCCAGGGACTAGCGGGAGGGGGGGAGACCCAGTACTTC. Its translation: CASSQGLAGGGETQYF. The chain carries TRBV5-4 and TRBJ2-5; 16 bases fit TRBD2. From germline, CDR1 is SGHNT and CDR2 YYREEE (reference sequence). Trimming removed 4 bases from V and 5 bases from J; junction bases left unmatched: 5. The CDR3 has 16 residues.